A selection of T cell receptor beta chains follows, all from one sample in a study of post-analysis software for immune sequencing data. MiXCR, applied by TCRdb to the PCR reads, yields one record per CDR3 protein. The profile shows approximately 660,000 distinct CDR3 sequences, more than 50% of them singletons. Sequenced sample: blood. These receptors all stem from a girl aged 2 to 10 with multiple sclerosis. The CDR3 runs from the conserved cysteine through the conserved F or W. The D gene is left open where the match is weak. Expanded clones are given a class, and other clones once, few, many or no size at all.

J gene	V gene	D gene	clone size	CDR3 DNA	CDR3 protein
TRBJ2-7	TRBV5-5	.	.	TGTGCCAGCAGCTTGGGGACCGGGGACCAGTACTTC	CASSLGTGDQYF
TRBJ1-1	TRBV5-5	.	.	TGTGCCAGCAGCGCGCCCCAGCAGGGTAACACTGAAGCTTTCTTT	CASSAPQQGNTEAFF
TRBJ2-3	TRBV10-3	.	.	TGTGCCATCAGTGAGGCCTCAACAGATACGCAGTATTTT	CAISEASTDTQYF
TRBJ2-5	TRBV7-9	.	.	TGTGCCAGCAGCTTAGGGCCCGGGATTGAAGAGACCCAGTACTTC	CASSLGPGIEETQYF
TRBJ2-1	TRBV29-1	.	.	TGCAGCGTTGAGGGCGCCGGATATGAGCGGTTCTTC	CSVEGAGYERFF
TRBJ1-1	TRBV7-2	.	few	TGTGCCAGCAGCTTAAATGGGCGGCGCCTGAACACTGAAGCTTTCTTT	CASSLNGRRLNTEAFF
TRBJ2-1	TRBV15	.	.	TGTGCCACCTCCGAGGGCTCCTACAATGAGCAGTTCTTC	CATSEGSYNEQFF
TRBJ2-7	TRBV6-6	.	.	TGTGCCAGCAGTTACTCGGGGACCTACTCCTACGAGCAGTACTTC	CASSYSGTYSYEQYF
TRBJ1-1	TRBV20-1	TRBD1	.	TGCAGTGCTAGAGACGACAGGGGGTTTAGGAACACTGAAGCTTTCTTT	CSARDDRGFRNTEAFF
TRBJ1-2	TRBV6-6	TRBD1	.	TGTGCCAGCAGTTCCTGGACAGGGGACTTTCCCTATGGCTACACCTTC	CASSSWTGDFPYGYTF
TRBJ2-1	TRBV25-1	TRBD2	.	TGTGCCAGCATCGGACTAGGGCTGGTTGAGCAGTTCTTC	CASIGLGLVEQFF
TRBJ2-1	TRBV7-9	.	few	TGTGCCAGCACCCCCGGGCAGGGCAACAATGAGCAGTTCTTC	CASTPGQGNNEQFF
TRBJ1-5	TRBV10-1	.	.	TGCGCCAGCAGTGAAGGGTTAGGGCCCCAGCATTTT	CASSEGLGPQHF
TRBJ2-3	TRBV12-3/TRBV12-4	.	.	TGTGCCAGCAGTTTCCAGGACAGTCCCTATTATACGCAGTATTTT	CASSFQDSPYYTQYF
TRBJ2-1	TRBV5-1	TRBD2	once	TGCGCCAGCAGCTTAGGTAGCGGGGCCTTCGGTGAGCAGTTCTTC	CASSLGSGAFGEQFF
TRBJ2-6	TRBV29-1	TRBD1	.	TGCAGCGTTGCAAGACAGGGGGCCTTTGGGGCCAACGTCCTGACTTTC	CSVARQGAFGANVLTF
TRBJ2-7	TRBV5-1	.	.	TGCGCCAGCAGCTTGGGGGTGACAGCACCCGCTTACGAGCAGTACTTC	CASSLGVTAPAYEQYF
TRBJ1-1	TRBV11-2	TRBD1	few	TGTGCCAGCAGCTTAGACCGTGGGACAGGTGTAGTAGCTTTCTTT	CASSLDRGTGVVAFF
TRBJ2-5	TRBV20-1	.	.	TGCAGTGCTAGAGGGCCGGGGGCCCTCCAAGAGACCCAGTACTTC	CSARGPGALQETQYF
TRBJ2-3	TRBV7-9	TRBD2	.	TGTGCCAGCAGCTTATCAGCGGGGGGAACAGATACGCAGTATTTT	CASSLSAGGTDTQYF
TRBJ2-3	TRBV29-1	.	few	TGCAGCGTTGAAGTCGGGAGAAGGGAAGATACGCAGTATTTT	CSVEVGRREDTQYF
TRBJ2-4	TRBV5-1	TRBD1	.	TGCGCCAGCAGCTTTAGTACAGGGGGCAACAAAAACATTCAGTACTTC	CASSFSTGGNKNIQYF
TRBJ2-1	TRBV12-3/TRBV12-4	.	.	TGTGCCAGCACCGGGCGGAGCTCCTACAATGAGCAGTTCTTC	CASTGRSSYNEQFF
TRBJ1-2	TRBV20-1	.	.	TGCAGTGCTAGAGATAAGACGAACTATGGCTACACCTTC	CSARDKTNYGYTF
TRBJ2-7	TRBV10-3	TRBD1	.	TGTGCCATCAACCGGGACAGGGAGGACGAGCAGTACTTC	CAINRDREDEQYF
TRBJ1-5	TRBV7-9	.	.	TGTGCCAGCAGCTTAGGGGATCGAACAGCGACTAATCAGCCCCAGCATTTT	CASSLGDRTATNQPQHF
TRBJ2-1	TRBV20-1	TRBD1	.	TGCCGATTTAGACAGGGGGCCCTCAATGAGCAGTTCTTC	CRFRQGALNEQFF
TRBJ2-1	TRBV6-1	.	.	TGTGCCAGCAGTGAAGCGCTTCGCAGAGGTGATGAGCAGTTCTTC	CASSEALRRGDEQFF
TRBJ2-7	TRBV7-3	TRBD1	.	TGTGCCAGCAGCTTCTCTCCGGGACAGGGGGCAGACGAGCAGTACTTC	CASSFSPGQGADEQYF
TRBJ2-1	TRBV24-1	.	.	TGTGCCACCAGTGATTTCTCGGGGGCAGGAGATGAGCAGTTCTTC	CATSDFSGAGDEQFF
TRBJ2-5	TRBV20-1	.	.	TGCAGTGCTAGAGACCCCAGGGAGGTGGGAGAGACCCAGTACTTC	CSARDPREVGETQYF